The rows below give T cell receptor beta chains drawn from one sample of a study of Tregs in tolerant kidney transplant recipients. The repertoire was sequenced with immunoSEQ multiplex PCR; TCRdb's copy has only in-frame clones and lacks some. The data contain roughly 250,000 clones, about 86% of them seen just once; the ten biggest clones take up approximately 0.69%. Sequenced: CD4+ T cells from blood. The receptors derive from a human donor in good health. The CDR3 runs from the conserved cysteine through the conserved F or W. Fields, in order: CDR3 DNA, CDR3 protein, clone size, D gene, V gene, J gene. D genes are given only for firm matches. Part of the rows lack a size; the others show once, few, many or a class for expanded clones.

TGTGCCAGCAGCAAAGGGGGACAGGAACTATCCTACAATGAGCAGTTCTTC	CASSKGGQELSYNEQFF	NA	NA	TRBV21-1	TRBJ2-1
TGTGCCTGGATAAACAGGGGATCTGGAAACACCATATATTTT	CAWINRGSGNTIYF	NA	TRBD1	TRBV30	TRBJ1-3
TGTGCCAGCAGCTTGGACAGGGGCACCTACAATGAGCAGTTCTTC	CASSLDRGTYNEQFF	NA	TRBD1	TRBV6-6	TRBJ2-1
TGTGCCAGCAGCCCCCGGGCAGGGGCCCTACCGGAAGCTTTCTTT	CASSPRAGALPEAFF	NA	NA	TRBV5-4	TRBJ1-1
TGTGCCAGCAGCCCAGACTCCAAGGTGCTCGGCACCGGGGAGCTGTTTTTT	CASSPDSKVLGTGELFF	NA	NA	TRBV7-9	TRBJ2-2
TGTGCCAGCAGACGACAGGGGGGTCCGTACGAGCAGTACTTC	CASRRQGGPYEQYF	NA	TRBD1	TRBV6-5	TRBJ2-7
TGTGCCAGCAGTACCCAGGATGACAGGGCTCAGCCCCAGCATTTT	CASSTQDDRAQPQHF	few	TRBD1	TRBV6-5	TRBJ1-5
TGTGCCAGCAGCGGTGGGGCGGGAGGTGTCGATGAGCAGTTCTTC	CASSGGAGGVDEQFF	NA	TRBD2	TRBV9	TRBJ2-1
TGTGCCAGCAGTTACTCGTTGGATTCCTCCTACGAGCAGTACTTC	CASSYSLDSSYEQYF	NA	NA	TRBV6-5	TRBJ2-7
TGTGCCAGTAGTATCACGCCAGGGTTGGGTGGCACTGAAGCTTTCTTT	CASSITPGLGGTEAFF	NA	NA	TRBV19	TRBJ1-1
TGTGCCTGGAGTGCTACTCCCGCCACTCATAGCGGGAGCACCTACGAGCAGTACTTC	CAWSATPATHSGSTYEQYF	NA	TRBD2	TRBV30	TRBJ2-7
TGTGCCAGCAGTGAGGGCGGCTATGGCTACACCTTC	CASSEGGYGYTF	NA	NA	TRBV2	TRBJ1-2
TGCGCCAGCAGACTCGACCCGGGACAGGGGGCGCGGGTAGCTAATGAAAAACTGTTTTTT	CASRLDPGQGARVANEKLFF	NA	TRBD1	TRBV4-1	TRBJ1-4
TGTGCCAGCACAGAGGGCCGGGGTAGCAATCAGCCCCAGCATTTT	CASTEGRGSNQPQHF	NA	NA	TRBV7-8	TRBJ1-5
TGCAGTGCTAGAGTCGGTTCACCCCTCCACTTT	CSARVGSPLHF	NA	NA	TRBV20-1	TRBJ1-6
TGTGCCAGCAGCTTAGTTACAGGGTCTGGAAACACCATATATTTT	CASSLVTGSGNTIYF	NA	NA	TRBV7-6	TRBJ1-3
TGTGCTAGTGCTTCCAAGGCGGGGAGCGGCAATGAGCAGTTCTTC	CASASKAGSGNEQFF	NA	NA	TRBV12-5	TRBJ2-1
TGCGCCAGCAGCTTGAGACGGGGTGGGGCCAACGTCCTGACTTTC	CASSLRRGGANVLTF	NA	NA	TRBV5-1	TRBJ2-6
TGTGCCAGCAGCTTTGGAGGGGTAAACACTGAAGCTTTCTTT	CASSFGGVNTEAFF	few	NA	TRBV11-3	TRBJ1-1
TGTGCCACGGCAGGGGGGGCGACTGGGGCCAACGTCCTGACTTTC	CATAGGATGANVLTF	once	NA	TRBV19	TRBJ2-6
TGTGCCAGCAGCTTTGACCCCTCTGGAAACACCATATATTTT	CASSFDPSGNTIYF	NA	NA	TRBV7-2	TRBJ1-3
TGTGCCAGTACTGTGGAACAGGCGGGGCAAGCTTTCTTT	CASTVEQAGQAFF	NA	NA	TRBV19	TRBJ1-1
TGTGCCAGTAGCCGCAGGGGTGAGGGCAATCAGCCCCAGCATTTT	CASSRRGEGNQPQHF	NA	NA	TRBV19	TRBJ1-5
TGTGCCAGCACAACCTCGGGGGCGTATCGGGGCTACACCTTC	CASTTSGAYRGYTF	NA	NA	TRBV2	TRBJ1-2
TGTGCCAGCAGCCCCGGGACAGGGATCAAACTGTTTTTT	CASSPGTGIKLFF	NA	TRBD1	TRBV5-5	TRBJ1-4
TGTGCCAGCCGGGGGCTGGGGGAGACCCAGTACTTC	CASRGLGETQYF	NA	NA	TRBV7-8	TRBJ2-5
TGTGCCAGCAGTTGGGGGCTAAACACTGAAGCTTTCTTT	CASSWGLNTEAFF	once	NA	TRBV27	TRBJ1-1
TGCGCCAGCAGCCCGGGACAGGGACTAAATCAGCCCCAGCATTTT	CASSPGQGLNQPQHF	NA	TRBD1	TRBV5-1	TRBJ1-5
TGTGCCAGCAGGCAAACCCAGGGTTTGGCTTTCTTT	CASRQTQGLAFF	NA	NA	TRBV2	TRBJ1-1
TGTGCCAGCAGCTCTCAGGGGGGGTACGAGCAGTACTTC	CASSSQGGYEQYF	few	NA	TRBV7-6	TRBJ2-7
TGTGCCATCAGTGAGCCTTGGAACACCGGGGAGCTGTTTTTT	CAISEPWNTGELFF	NA	NA	TRBV10-3	TRBJ2-2
TGTGCCATCAGTGATCGGGAATACCCCTCCTATGGCTACACCTTC	CAISDREYPSYGYTF	NA	NA	TRBV10-3	TRBJ1-2
TGTGCCTGGAGTTCTAACAGGGGGCGCCGGGGGGAGCAGTACTTC	CAWSSNRGRRGEQYF	few	TRBD1	TRBV30	TRBJ2-7
TGTGCCAGCAGATTCAGGGCGAACACTGAAGCTTTCTTT	CASRFRANTEAFF	NA	NA	TRBV5-4	TRBJ1-1
TGTGCCAGCAGTGAAGCGGGGTTTGAAAAACTGTTTTTT	CASSEAGFEKLFF	NA	NA	TRBV6-1	TRBJ1-4
TGTGCCAGTAGCCCAGGACTAGCGGGTACTAAAAACATTCAGTACTTC	CASSPGLAGTKNIQYF	NA	TRBD2	TRBV19	TRBJ2-4
TGTGCCAGCAGTTACCGTATCCGACCAAGGCGCTACGAGCAGTACTTC	CASSYRIRPRRYEQYF	NA	NA	TRBV6-6	TRBJ2-7
TGTGCCAGCAGTGGCCTTTGGACAGGGAGCACAGATACGCAGTATTTT	CASSGLWTGSTDTQYF	NA	TRBD1	TRBV7-9	TRBJ2-3
TGTGCCAGCAGCATGGCGAGGGTCTACGAGCAGTACTTC	CASSMARVYEQYF	NA	NA	TRBV11-3	TRBJ2-7
TGTGCCAGCAGTGCCGGGACAGGGGGGCCCTACGAGCAGTACTTC	CASSAGTGGPYEQYF	few	TRBD1	TRBV27	TRBJ2-7
TGTGCCAGCAGTTCAGCCCAGTACTATGGCTACACCTTC	CASSSAQYYGYTF	NA	NA	TRBV6-5	TRBJ1-2
TGTGCCAGCAGCCCCTCGGAAAGGAACTATGGCTACACCTTC	CASSPSERNYGYTF	NA	NA	TRBV25-1	TRBJ1-2
TGTGCCAGCAGGACGGGGGGAACTGAAGCTTTCTTT	CASRTGGTEAFF	NA	NA	TRBV2	TRBJ1-1
TGTGCCAGCAGTGCCGCAGGGGAAACCTATGGCTACACCTTC	CASSAAGETYGYTF	once	NA	TRBV2	TRBJ1-2